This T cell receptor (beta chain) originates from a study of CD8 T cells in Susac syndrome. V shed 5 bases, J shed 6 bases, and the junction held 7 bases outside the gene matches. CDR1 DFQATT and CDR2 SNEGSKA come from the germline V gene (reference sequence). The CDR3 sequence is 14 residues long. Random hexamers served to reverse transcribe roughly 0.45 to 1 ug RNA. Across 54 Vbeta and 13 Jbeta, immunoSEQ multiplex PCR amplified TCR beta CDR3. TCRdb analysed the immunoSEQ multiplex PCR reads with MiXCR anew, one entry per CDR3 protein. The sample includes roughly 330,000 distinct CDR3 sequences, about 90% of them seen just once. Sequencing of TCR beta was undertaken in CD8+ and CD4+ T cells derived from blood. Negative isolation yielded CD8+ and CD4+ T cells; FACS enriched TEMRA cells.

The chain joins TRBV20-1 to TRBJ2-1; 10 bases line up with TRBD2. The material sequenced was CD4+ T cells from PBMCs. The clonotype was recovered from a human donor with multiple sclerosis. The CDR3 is CSAGLAGVGNEQFF. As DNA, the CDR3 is TGCAGTGCTGGTCTAGCGGGAGTAGGCAATGAGCAGTTCTTC.